The sequence of this T cell receptor beta chain was determined in a study of T cell repertoires in cytomegalovirus infection. Per germline, CDR1 WNHNN and CDR2 SYGVQD (reference sequence). The CDR3 sequence is 14 residues long. The ends were cut back, 4 bases at V and 4 bases at J, with 12 bases in the middle. As concerns this clonotype: Its target is not known.

From the reads, TCRdb called clonotypes with MiXCR, one entry per CDR3 protein. The sample records approximately 310,000 distinct CDR3 sequences, around 25% being singletons. The V gene is TRBV10-1, the J gene TRBJ2-3, with D possibly TRBD2 on 6 matching bases. The clonotype originates from a human donor in good health (CMV status not recorded). Some clones in this sample may be carry-over from other donors' samples. This specimen was cultured PBMCs, taken from culture after CMV antigen stimulation. CDR3 nucleotide sequence: TGCGCCAGCAGTGCGGAGGGGAGAGCAGATACGCAGTATTTT. It is translated as CASSAEGRADTQYF.